This TCR beta chain was retrieved from a study of memory CD4+ T cells and cytomegalovirus serostatus (dated by TCRdb to the late 2010s). With regard to the full study: A total of roughly 33 healthy Belgian adults, of whom 9 were CMV seropositive and some 25 were CMV seronegative, were included in the cohort. To replicate a published TCR-based CMV serostatus classifier, the researchers sequenced the CD4+ memory TCRbeta repertoires of a Belgian cohort whose cytomegalovirus serostatus was known.

The Quick-DNA Microprep Kit was used to extract genomic DNA from the sorted cells. Amplification of TCRbeta DNA was done with the immunoSEQ hsTCRbeta kit, following the protocol from the manufacturer. TCRbeta libraries were sequenced on an Illumina MiSeq instrument. In the source study's methods: Following removal of out-of-frame sequences, 2.4 million or so distinct TCRbeta sequences were retained, with an average of roughly 62,000 per individual. Each individual was scored by the count of 164 previously reported CMV-associated TCRbeta sequences and the total productive distinct TCRbeta count. A beta-binomial model was reimplemented in Python, and scikit-learn random forests with default parameters were trained on data from the US cohort. On the Belgian cohort, classifier performance was reported as the median AUC, along with percentile confidence intervals, across 10,000 bootstrap iterations. TCRdb holds this immuneACCESS table with in-frame rearrangements only. Some clones are missing; in checked studies, unresolved V genes explain under half, and the rest has no known cause. V, J and clone size are taken as reported in that table, and D and trimming were inferred from the DNA itself. This sample lists about 58,000 clones; roughly 85% were detected once. About 0.48% of the sample is taken by the ten largest.

The paper as a whole reports these results and caveats: The results were interpreted as suggesting that the CMV-associated TCR signature is mostly present in the CD4+ memory repertoire. Of about 180 previously reported CMV-associated TCRbeta sequences, approximately 70 appeared in the CD4+ memory repertoires, each in one to five individuals. Only CD4+CD45RO+ memory cells were sequenced, in contrast to the original study, in which naive and memory CD4+ and CD8+ populations were covered. CMV serostatus prediction reached a median bootstrapped AUC of nearly 0.96 with the original framework and 0.91 with a US-trained random forest. A median bootstrapped AUC of roughly 0.94 with a 95% CI of 0.76-1.00 was achieved on the Belgian cohort by the original-framework classifier.

Per the germline V gene, MDHEN is the CDR1 and SYDVKM is the CDR2. V sheds 1 base and J sheds 7 bases, leaving 8 bases between their ends. Including cysteine and phenylalanine, the CDR3 has 12 amino acids. Just the 36-base CDR3 DNA is kept, in frame starting at base 1. About this clone: Its antigen remains unidentified. No base quality values were provided; no much bigger clone lies one nucleotide off.

A FACSAria II was used to sort memory CD4+ T cells, defined as single viable CD3+CD4+CD8-CD45RO+ cells. CMV serostatus was determined using a Roche Elecsys assay that detects serum IgG against CMV pp150, pp28, p38 and p52. After the samples were thawed, total CD4+ T cells were enriched through positive selection using CD4 magnetic microbeads. The samples came from a different study that was designed specifically to examine the CD4+ T cell memory repertoire. Peripheral blood mononuclear cells were isolated and cryopreserved according to standard operating procedures, and serum was kept at -80 degrees C. The staining used CD3-PerCP (BW264/56), CD4-APC (RPA-T4), CD45RO-PE (UCHT1) and CD8-Pacific Orange (3B5) antibodies, and Sytox blue was used to exclude non-viable cells.

Material for sequencing was memory CD4+ T cells from blood. The chain employs TRBV28 and TRBJ2-7; the D gene is perhaps TRBD2, on 5 matching bases. The sequence was obtained from an adult in good health and CMV-seronegative. Some clones in this sample may be carry-over from other donors' samples. The CDR3 has the sequence CASSLLGSEQYF. The DNA is TGTGCCAGCAGTTTATTGGGGAGTGAGCAGTACTTC.